The sample holds a few counts of the clone carrying this T cell receptor beta chain. What it binds is unknown. This specimen belongs to a study of human T cells and chemical hapten exposure. Study-level results: Relative to controls, expanded TCRs formed significantly more large CDR3 similarity clusters. Correlating positively with patch test score were the PT1 expanded TCR counts.

Time point meaning: pre-sensitization, week 0. Treatment indicated: therapeutic diphenylcyclopropenone sensitization with weekly scalp DPC. The study used a library that attached unique molecular identifiers to individual cDNA molecules. TCRdb fed the RACE reads into MiXCR, producing one record per CDR3 protein. The data show fewer than 200,000 distinct CDR3 sequences, around 30% seen once. This sequence originates from a woman in her 30s with alopecia areata. Some clones in this sample may be carry-over from other donors' samples. The specimen comprised whole blood, sampled in connection with sensitization to the hapten diphenylcyclopropenone (DPC).

CDR3 nucleotides: TGTGCCAGCAGGCCTGCGGGGGTCAACTATGGCTACACCTTC. Translation gives CASRPAGVNYGYTF. The V call is TRBV28, the J call TRBJ1-2; tentative D call: TRBD1 (5 bases). Germline assignment: CDR1 MDHEN and CDR2 SYDVKM. The length of the CDR3 is 14 residues. V was pared by 6 bases and J by 2 bases, with 13 bases between.